This T cell receptor beta chain was documented in a study of blood T cell repertoires in COVID-19. On the study more broadly: The analysed material was cDNA or gDNA that came from T cells, B-cell-depleted T cells, or PBMCs.

Authors' methods: Scientists estimated how many nucleated cells there were by amplifying reference gene primers. Profiling relied on immunoSEQ multiplex PCR, and the TCRdb table lists in-frame clones only, not all of them. For V, J and clone size, that table is used; D and trimming come from the DNA. The sample shows about 220,000 clones, approximately 78% of them seen only once. V dropped 1 base and J dropped 0 bases, with 6 bases sitting between them. Germline V gives CDR1 KGHSH, CDR2 LQKENI. This CDR3 is built from 14 residues. The sequenced sample consisted of peripheral blood. This receptor was taken from a woman aged 70-85 years with COVID-19, enrolled during active disease. The genes are TRBV18 and TRBJ1-1; D is undetermined. The CDR3, as DNA: TGTGCCAGCTCACCACTGCACATGAACACTGAAGCTTTCTTT. Its translation: CASSPLHMNTEAFF.